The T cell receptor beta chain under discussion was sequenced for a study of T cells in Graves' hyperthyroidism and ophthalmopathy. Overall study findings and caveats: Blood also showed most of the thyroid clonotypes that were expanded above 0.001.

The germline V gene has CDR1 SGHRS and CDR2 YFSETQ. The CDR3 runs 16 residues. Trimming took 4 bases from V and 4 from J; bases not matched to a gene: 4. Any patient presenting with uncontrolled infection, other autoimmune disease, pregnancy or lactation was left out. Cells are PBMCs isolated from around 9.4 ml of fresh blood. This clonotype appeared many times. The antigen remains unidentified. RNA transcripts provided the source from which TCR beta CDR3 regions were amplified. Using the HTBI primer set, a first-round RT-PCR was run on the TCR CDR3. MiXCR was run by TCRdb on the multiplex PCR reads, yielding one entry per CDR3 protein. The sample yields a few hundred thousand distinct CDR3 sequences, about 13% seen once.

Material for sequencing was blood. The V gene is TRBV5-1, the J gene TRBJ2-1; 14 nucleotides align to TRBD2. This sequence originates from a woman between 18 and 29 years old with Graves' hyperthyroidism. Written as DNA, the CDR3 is TGCGCCAGCAGCCTTCGGACTAGCGGGGGGTACAATGAGCAGTTCTTC. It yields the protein CASSLRTSGGYNEQFF.